This TCR beta chain was sequenced for a study of human T cells and chemical hapten exposure. Study details: Donors were sensitized with 2% DPC on the upper inner arm. Doses of diphenylcyclopropenone went to the patients' scalps weekly throughout the roughly 22-week study.

This clonotype was found many times. Time point denoted: pre-sensitization, week 0. The treatment: therapeutic diphenylcyclopropenone sensitization with weekly scalp DPC. Germline V gives CDR1 MNHNY, CDR2 SVGAGI (reference sequence). This CDR3 is 13 amino acids long. The V and J ends lost 7 bases and 4 bases, in that order; junction bases with no gene match: 5. TCRdb used MiXCR to reprocess the RACE reads, holding one entry per CDR3 protein. The data hold tens of thousands of distinct CDR3 sequences, with about 6.7% observed a single time. This material consisted of whole blood, taken in connection with sensitization to the hapten diphenylcyclopropenone (DPC). The sequence was collected from a woman between 25 and 40 years old with alopecia areata. Some clones in this sample may be carry-over from other donors' samples. This chain links TRBV6-6 with TRBJ1-1; 8 bases map to TRBD1. CDR3: CASIDRGGTEAFF. In DNA form, the CDR3 reads TGTGCCAGCATTGACAGGGGCGGCACTGAAGCTTTCTTT.